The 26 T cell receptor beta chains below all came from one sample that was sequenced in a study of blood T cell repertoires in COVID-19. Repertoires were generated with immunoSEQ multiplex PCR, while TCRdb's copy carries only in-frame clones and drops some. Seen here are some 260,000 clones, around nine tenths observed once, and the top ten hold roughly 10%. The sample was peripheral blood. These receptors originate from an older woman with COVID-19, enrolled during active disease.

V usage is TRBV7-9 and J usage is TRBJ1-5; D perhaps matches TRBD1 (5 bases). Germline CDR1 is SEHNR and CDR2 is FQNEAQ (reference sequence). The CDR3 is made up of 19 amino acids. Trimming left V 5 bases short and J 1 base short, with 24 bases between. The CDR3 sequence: CASSPGAGGAFWSNQPQHF. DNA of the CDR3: TGTGCCAGCAGCCCCGGAGCAGGCGGGGCCTTTTGGAGCAATCAGCCCCAGCATTTT.

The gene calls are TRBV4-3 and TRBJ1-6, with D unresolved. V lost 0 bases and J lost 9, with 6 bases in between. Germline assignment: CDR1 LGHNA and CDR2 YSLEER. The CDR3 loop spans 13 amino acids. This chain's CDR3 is CASSQDRVSPLHF. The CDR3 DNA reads TGCGCCAGCAGCCAAGATCGGGTTTCACCCCTCCACTTT.

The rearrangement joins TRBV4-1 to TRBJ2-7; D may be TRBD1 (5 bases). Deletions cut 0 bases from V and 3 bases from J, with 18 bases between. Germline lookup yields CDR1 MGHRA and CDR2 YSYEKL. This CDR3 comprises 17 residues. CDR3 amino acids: CASSQEFFRVRVYEQYF. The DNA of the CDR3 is TGCGCCAGCAGCCAAGAGTTCTTCAGGGTACGAGTCTACGAGCAGTACTTC.

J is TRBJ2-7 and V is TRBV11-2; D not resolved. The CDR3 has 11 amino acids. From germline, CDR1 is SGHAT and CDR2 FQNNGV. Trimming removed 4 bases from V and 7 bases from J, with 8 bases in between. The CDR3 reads CASSSQIEQYF. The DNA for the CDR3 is TGTGCCAGCAGCTCACAAATAGAGCAGTACTTC.

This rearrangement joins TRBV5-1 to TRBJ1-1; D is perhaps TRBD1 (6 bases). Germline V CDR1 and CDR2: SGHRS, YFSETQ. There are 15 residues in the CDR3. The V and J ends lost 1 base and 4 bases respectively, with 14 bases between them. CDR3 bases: TGCGCCAGCAGCTTGTTGGGGGCCTTTAGCACTGAAGCTTTCTTT. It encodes CASSLLGAFSTEAFF.

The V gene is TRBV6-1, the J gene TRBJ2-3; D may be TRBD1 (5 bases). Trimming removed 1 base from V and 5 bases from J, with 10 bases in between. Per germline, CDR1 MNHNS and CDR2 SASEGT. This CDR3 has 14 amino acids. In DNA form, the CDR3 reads TGTGCCAGCAGTGAAGGTAGCACAGGAGATACGCAGTATTTT. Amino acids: CASSEGSTGDTQYF.

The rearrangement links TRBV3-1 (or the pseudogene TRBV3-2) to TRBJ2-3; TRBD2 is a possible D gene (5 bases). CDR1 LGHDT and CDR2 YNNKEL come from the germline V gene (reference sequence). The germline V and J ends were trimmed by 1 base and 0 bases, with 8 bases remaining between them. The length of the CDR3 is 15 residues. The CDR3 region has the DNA TGTGCCAGCAGCCAAGGGAGCGGAAGCACAGATACGCAGTATTTT. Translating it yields CASSQGSGSTDTQYF.

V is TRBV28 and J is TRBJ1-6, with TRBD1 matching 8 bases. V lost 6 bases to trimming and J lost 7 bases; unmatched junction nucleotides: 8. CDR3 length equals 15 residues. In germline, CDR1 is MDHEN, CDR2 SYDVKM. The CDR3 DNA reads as TGTGCCAGCAGACCCCCGACAGGGGTCAATTCACCCCTCCACTTT. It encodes CASRPPTGVNSPLHF. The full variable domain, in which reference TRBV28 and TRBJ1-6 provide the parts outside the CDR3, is DVKVTQSSRYLVKRTGEKVFLECVQDMDHENMFWYRQDPGLGLRLIYFSYDVKMKEKGDIPEGYSVSREKKERFSLILESASTNQTSMYLCASRPPTGVNSPLHFGNGTRLTVT.

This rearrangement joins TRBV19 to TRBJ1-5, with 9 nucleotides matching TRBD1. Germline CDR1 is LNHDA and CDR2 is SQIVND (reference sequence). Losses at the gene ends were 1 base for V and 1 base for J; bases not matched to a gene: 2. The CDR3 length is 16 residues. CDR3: CASSIGTGASNQPQHF. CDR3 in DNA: TGTGCCAGTAGTATAGGGACAGGGGCGAGCAATCAGCCCCAGCATTTT.

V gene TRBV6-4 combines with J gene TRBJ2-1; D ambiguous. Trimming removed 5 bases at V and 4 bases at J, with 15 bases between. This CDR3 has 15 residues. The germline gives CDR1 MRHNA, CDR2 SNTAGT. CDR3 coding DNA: TGTGCCAGCAGTTCGCAGGTGGGTCCGTACAATGAGCAGTTCTTC. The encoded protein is CASSSQVGPYNEQFF.

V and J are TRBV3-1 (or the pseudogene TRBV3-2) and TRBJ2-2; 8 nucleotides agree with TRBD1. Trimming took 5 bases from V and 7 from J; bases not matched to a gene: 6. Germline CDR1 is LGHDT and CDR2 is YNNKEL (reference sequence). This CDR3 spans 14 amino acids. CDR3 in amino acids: CASSAQGAGGELFF. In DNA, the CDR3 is TGTGCCAGCAGCGCCCAGGGGGCGGGCGGGGAGCTGTTTTTT.

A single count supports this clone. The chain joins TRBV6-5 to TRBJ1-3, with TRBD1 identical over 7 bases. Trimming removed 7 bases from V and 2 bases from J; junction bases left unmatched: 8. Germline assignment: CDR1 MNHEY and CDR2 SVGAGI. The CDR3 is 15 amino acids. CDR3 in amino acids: CASKPDDRAGNTIYF. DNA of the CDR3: TGTGCCAGCAAACCCGATGACAGGGCTGGAAACACCATATATTTT.

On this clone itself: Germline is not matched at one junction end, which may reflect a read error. The chain's CDR3 is CASRIDRGSGGNTIYF. The CDR3 DNA follows: TGTGCCAGTAGGATAGACAGGGGGTCTGGAGGAAACACCATATATTTT. The V gene is TRBV19, the J gene TRBJ1-3, with 9 bases fitting TRBD1. Germline V gene sequence: CDR1 LNHDA, CDR2 SQIVND (reference sequence). This CDR3 spans 16 amino acids.

The CDR3, as DNA: TGTGCCAGCAGCCAGAAACTACTAGCGAACGGAGGAGATGAGCAGTTCTTC. Translating gives CASSQKLLANGGDEQFF. J is TRBJ2-1 and V is TRBV3-1 (or the pseudogene TRBV3-2), with 7 bases lining up with TRBD2. The CDR3 length is 17 residues. V shed 3 bases, J shed 8 bases, and the junction held 16 bases outside the gene matches. The V gene's germline CDR1 is LGHDT and CDR2 YNNKEL (reference sequence).

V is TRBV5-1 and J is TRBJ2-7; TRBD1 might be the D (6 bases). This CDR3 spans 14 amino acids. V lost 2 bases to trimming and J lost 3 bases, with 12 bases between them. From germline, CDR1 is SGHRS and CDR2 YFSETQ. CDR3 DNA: TGCGCCAGCAGCTTCGGGACACCAATCTACGAGCAGTACTTC. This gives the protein CASSFGTPIYEQYF.

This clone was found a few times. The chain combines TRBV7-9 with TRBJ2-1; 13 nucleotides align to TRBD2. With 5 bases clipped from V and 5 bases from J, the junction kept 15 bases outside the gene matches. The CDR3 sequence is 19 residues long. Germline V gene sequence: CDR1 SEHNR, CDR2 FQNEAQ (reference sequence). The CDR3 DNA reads TGTGCCAGCAGCGTAGGAGTACTAGCGGGAGGGCTTAGGGACAATGAGCAGTTCTTC. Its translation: CASSVGVLAGGLRDNEQFF.

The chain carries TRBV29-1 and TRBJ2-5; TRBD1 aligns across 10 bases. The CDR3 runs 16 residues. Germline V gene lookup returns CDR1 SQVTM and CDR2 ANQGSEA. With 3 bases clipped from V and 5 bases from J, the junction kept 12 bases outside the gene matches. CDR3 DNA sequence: TGCAGCGTTGACCGCTGGACAGGGGGATTAGAGGAGACCCAGTACTTC. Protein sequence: CSVDRWTGGLEETQYF.

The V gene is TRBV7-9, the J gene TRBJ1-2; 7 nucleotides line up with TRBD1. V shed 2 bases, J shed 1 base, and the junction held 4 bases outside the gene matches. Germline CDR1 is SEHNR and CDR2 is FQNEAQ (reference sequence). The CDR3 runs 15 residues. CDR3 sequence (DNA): TGTGCCAGCAGCTTATTGGACAGGCTTAACTATGGCTACACCTTC. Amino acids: CASSLLDRLNYGYTF.

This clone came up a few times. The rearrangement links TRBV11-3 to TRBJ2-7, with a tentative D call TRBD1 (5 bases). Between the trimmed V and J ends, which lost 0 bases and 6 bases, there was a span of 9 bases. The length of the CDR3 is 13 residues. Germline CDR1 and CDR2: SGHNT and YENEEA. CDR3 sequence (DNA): TGTGCCAGCAGCTTAGATATCCAGGGCGAGCAGTACTTC. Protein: CASSLDIQGEQYF.

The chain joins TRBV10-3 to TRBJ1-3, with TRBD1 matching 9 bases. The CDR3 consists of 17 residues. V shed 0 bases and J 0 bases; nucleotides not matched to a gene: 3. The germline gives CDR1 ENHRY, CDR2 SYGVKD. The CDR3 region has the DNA TGTGCCATCAGTGAGTCAAACAGGGGGCTCTCTGGAAACACCATATATTTT. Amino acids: CAISESNRGLSGNTIYF.

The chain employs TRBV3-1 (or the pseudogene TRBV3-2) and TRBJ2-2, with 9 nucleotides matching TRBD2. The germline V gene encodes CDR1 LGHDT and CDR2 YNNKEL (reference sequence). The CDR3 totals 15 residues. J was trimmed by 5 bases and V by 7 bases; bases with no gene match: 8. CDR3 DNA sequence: TGTGCCAGCAAATTGTTAGCGGGAGTAACCGGGGAGCTGTTTTTT. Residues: CASKLLAGVTGELFF.

The CDR3 spells CASSVGRDISGAFF. Written as DNA, the CDR3 is TGTGCCAGCAGCGTAGGCCGGGACATCAGCGGAGCTTTCTTT. The J gene is TRBJ1-1, the V gene TRBV7-2; a possible D gene is TRBD1 (6 bases). V was cut by 5 bases and J by 10 bases, with 20 bases left in between. This CDR3 is 14 amino acids long. Germline CDR1 is SGHTA and CDR2 is FQGNSA.

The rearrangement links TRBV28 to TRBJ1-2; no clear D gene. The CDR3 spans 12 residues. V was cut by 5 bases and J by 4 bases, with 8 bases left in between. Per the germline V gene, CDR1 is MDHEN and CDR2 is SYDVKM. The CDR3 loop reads CASSPRVYGYTF. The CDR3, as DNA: TGTGCCAGCAGTCCTCGGGTCTATGGCTACACCTTC.

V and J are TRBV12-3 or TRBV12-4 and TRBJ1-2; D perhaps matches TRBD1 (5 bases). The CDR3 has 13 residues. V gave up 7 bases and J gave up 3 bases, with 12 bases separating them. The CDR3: CASTHGDYYGYTF. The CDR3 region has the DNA TGTGCCAGCACTCACGGGGACTACTATGGCTACACCTTC.

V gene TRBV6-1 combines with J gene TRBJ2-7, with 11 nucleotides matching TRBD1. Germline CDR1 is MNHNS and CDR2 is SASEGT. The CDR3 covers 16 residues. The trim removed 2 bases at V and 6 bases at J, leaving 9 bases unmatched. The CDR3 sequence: CASSESLPGTGGEQYF. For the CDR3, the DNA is TGTGCCAGCAGTGAATCCCTGCCGGGGACAGGGGGCGAGCAGTACTTC.

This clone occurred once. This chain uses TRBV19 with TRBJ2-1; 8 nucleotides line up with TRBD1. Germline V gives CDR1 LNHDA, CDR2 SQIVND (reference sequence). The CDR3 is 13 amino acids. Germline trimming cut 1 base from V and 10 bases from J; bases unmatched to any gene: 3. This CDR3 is CASSIADRAEQFF. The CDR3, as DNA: TGTGCCAGTAGTATAGCGGACAGGGCCGAGCAGTTCTTC.